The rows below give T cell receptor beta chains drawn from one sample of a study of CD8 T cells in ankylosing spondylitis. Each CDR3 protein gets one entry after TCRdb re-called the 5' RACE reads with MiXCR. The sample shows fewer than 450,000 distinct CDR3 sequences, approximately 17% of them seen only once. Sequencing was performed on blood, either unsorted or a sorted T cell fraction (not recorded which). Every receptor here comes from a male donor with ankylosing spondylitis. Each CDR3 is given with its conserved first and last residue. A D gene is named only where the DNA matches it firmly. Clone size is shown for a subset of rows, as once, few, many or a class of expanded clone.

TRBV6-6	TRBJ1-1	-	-	CASNRGVNTEAFF	TGTGCCAGCAACCGGGGGGTAAACACTGAAGCTTTCTTT
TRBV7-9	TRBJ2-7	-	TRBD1	CASSLVGTGDYEQYF	TGTGCCAGCAGCTTAGTTGGGACAGGGGACTACGAGCAGTACTTC
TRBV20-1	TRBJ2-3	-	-	CSASRVTTSTDTQYF	TGCAGTGCTAGTAGGGTCACTACTAGCACAGATACGCAGTATTTT
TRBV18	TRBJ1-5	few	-	CASSPSGLPYSNQPQHF	TGTGCCAGCTCACCCTCGGGGTTGCCCTATAGCAATCAGCCCCAGCATTTT
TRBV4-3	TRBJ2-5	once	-	CASSLQIGETQYF	TGCGCCAGCAGCCTCCAAATTGGGGAGACCCAGTACTTC
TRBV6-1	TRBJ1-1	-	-	CASRKDVLNTEAFF	TGTGCCAGCAGGAAGGACGTCCTGAACACTGAAGCTTTCTTT
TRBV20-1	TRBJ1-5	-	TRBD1	CSARRQGSGNQPQHF	TGCAGTGCTCGACGACAGGGTTCGGGCAATCAGCCCCAGCATTTT
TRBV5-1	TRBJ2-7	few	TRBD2	CASSYIAGRTYEQYF	TGCGCCAGCAGCTATATAGCGGGGCGTACCTACGAGCAGTACTTC
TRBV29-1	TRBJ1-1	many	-	CSVEGPGMNTEAFF	TGCAGCGTGGAGGGTCCTGGCATGAACACTGAAGCTTTCTTT
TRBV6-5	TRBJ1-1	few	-	CASSYSVSANTEAFF	TGTGCCAGCAGTTACTCGGTCTCAGCGAACACTGAAGCTTTCTTT
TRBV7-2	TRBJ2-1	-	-	CASSLTGDPYNEQFF	TGTGCCAGCAGCCTGACAGGTGACCCCTACAATGAGCAGTTCTTC
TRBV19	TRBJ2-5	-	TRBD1	CASSTGTGALAQYF	TGTGCCAGTAGTACCGGGACAGGGGCTTTGGCCCAGTACTTC
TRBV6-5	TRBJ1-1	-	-	CASSYSRGTAEAFF	TGTGCCAGCAGTTACTCCAGGGGAACGGCTGAAGCTTTCTTT
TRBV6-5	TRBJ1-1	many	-	CASSYMGRESGEAFF	TGTGCCAGCAGTTACATGGGCAGAGAATCAGGTGAAGCTTTCTTT
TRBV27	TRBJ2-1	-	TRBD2	CASSPLTSGGPNEQFF	TGTGCCAGCAGCCCTTTGACTAGCGGGGGACCCAATGAGCAGTTCTTC
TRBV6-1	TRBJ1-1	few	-	CASSAGKNTEAFF	TGTGCCAGCAGCGCCGGAAAGAACACTGAAGCTTTCTTT
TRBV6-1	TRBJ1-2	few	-	CASRPDYGYTF	TGTGCCAGCAGGCCAGACTATGGCTACACCTTC
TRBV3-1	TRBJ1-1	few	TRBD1	CASSQFGQGAEAFF	TGTGCCAGCAGCCAATTCGGACAGGGGGCTGAAGCTTTCTTT
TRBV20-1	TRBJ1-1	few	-	CSARSPGIFTEAFF	TGCAGTGCTAGATCGCCCGGGATTTTCACTGAAGCTTTCTTT
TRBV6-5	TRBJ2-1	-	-	CASSYSVWNEQFF	TGTGCCAGCAGTTACTCGGTCTGGAATGAGCAGTTCTTC
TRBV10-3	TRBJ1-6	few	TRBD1	CAIKMDRDNSPLHF	TGTGCCATCAAAATGGACAGGGATAATTCACCCCTCCACTTT
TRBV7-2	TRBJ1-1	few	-	CASSLSAYTEAFF	TGTGCCAGCAGCTTAAGTGCCTACACTGAAGCTTTCTTT
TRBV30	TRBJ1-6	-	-	CAWSDGVNSPLHF	TGTGCCTGGAGCGACGGGGTGAATTCACCCCTCCACTTT
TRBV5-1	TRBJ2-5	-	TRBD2	CASTEGASGVQETQYF	TGCGCCAGCACCGAGGGGGCTAGCGGGGTCCAAGAGACCCAGTACTTC
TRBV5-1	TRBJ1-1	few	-	CASSSAGNPNTEAFF	TGCGCCAGCAGCTCCGCAGGGAACCCGAACACTGAAGCTTTCTTT
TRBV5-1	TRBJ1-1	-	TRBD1	CASSPGQGARDTEAFF	TGCGCCAGCAGTCCCGGACAGGGGGCGAGGGACACTGAAGCTTTCTTT
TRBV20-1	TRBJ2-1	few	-	CSASGAAGYNEQFF	TGCAGTGCTAGCGGGGCCGCGGGTTACAATGAGCAGTTCTTC
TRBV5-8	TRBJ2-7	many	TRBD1	CASSYTGAYEQYF	TGTGCCAGCAGCTATACAGGGGCGTACGAGCAGTACTTC
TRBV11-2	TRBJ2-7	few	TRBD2	CASSPGGGGGGSSYEQYF	TGTGCCAGCAGCCCTGGAGGCGGTGGCGGGGGGAGCTCCTACGAGCAGTACTTC
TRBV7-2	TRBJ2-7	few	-	CASSTRGGPPYEQYF	TGTGCCAGCAGCACTAGAGGCGGGCCACCCTACGAGCAGTACTTC
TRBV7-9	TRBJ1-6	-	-	CASSFSTVSPLHF	TGTGCCAGCAGCTTTTCGACAGTATCACCCCTCCACTTT
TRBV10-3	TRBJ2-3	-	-	CAISEGLATDTQYF	TGTGCCATCAGTGAGGGGTTAGCTACAGATACGCAGTATTTT
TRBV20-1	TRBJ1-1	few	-	CSARNPRTVSEAFF	TGCAGTGCTAGAAACCCCCGGACAGTTTCTGAAGCTTTCTTT
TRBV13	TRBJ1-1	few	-	CASSFTNTRNTEAFF	TGTGCCAGCAGCTTCACAAACACCCGGAACACTGAAGCTTTCTTT
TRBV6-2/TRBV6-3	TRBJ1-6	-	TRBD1	CASSLGPGQGSPLHF	TGTGCCAGCAGCCTAGGACCGGGACAGGGTTCACCCCTCCACTTT
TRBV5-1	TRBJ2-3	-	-	CASSLDPASDTQYF	TGCGCCAGCAGCTTGGACCCCGCAAGCGATACGCAGTATTTT
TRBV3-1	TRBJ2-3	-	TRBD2	CASSRPGAGGRDTQYF	TGTGCCAGCAGCCGTCCGGGAGCGGGGGGGCGGGATACGCAGTATTTT
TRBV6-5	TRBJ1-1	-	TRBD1	CASSYGGQGNTEAFF	TGTGCCAGCAGTTACGGTGGACAGGGGAACACTGAAGCTTTCTTT
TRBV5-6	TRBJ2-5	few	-	CASSLVMGQETQYF	TGTGCCAGCAGCTTGGTTATGGGGCAAGAGACCCAGTACTTC
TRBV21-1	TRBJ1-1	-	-	CASLKGGNTEAFF	TGTGCCAGCCTAAAGGGGGGGAACACTGAAGCTTTCTTT
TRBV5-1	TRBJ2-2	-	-	CASSIRTAIANTGELFF	TGCGCCAGCAGCATCAGGACAGCTATCGCGAACACCGGGGAGCTGTTTTTT
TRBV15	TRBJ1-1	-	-	CATMVGQSPYEAFF	TGTGCCACCATGGTCGGGCAGTCGCCCTATGAAGCTTTCTTT
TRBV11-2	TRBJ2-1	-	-	CASSLTIYNEQFF	TGTGCCAGCAGCTTAACAATCTACAATGAGCAGTTCTTC
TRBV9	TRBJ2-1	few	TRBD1	CASSARSRTGYNEQFF	TGTGCCAGCAGTGCAAGGTCACGGACAGGTTACAATGAGCAGTTCTTC
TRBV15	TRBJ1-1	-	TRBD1	CATSARGQGVNEAFF	TGTGCCACCAGCGCGAGAGGACAGGGGGTTAATGAAGCTTTCTTT
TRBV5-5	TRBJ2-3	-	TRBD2	CASSLVVLAGGSTDTQYF	TGTGCCAGCAGCTTGGTGGTGCTAGCGGGAGGGAGCACAGATACGCAGTATTTT
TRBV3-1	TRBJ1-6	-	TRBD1	CASTKAGGQGLNSPLHF	TGTGCCAGCACAAAAGCGGGTGGACAGGGGTTAAATTCACCCCTCCACTTT
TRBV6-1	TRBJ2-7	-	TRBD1	CASRGQTIPHPYEQYF	TGTGCCAGCAGGGGACAGACTATCCCCCATCCTTACGAGCAGTACTTC
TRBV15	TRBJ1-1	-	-	CATSRDYQEAFF	TGTGCCACCAGCAGAGATTACCAGGAAGCTTTCTTT
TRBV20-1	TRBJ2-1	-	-	CSQQRGSSYNEQFF	TGCAGTCAGCAACGGGGCAGTTCCTACAATGAGCAGTTCTTC
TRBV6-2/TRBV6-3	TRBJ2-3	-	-	CASSYVGLSTDTQYF	TGTGCCAGCAGTTACGTTGGACTAAGCACAGATACGCAGTATTTT
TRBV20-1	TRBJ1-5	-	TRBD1	CSAGNEGASNQPQHF	TGCAGTGCTGGAAATGAGGGGGCGAGCAATCAGCCCCAGCATTTT
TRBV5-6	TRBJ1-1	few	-	CASSLSRDTSNTEAFF	TGTGCCAGCAGCTTGAGTAGGGATACTTCGAACACTGAAGCTTTCTTT
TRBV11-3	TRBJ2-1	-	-	CASSLGSQFNEQFF	TGTGCCAGCAGCTTAGGTTCGCAATTCAATGAGCAGTTCTTC
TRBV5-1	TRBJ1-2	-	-	CASSIRSGTNYGYTF	TGCGCCAGCAGCATCCGCTCCGGGACTAACTATGGCTACACCTTC